These T cell receptor beta chains were read from a single sample in a study of CXCR3-negative and CXCR3-positive naive CD8 T cells. Each CDR3 protein gets one entry in TCRdb, which reprocessed the 5' RACE reads and gives no DNA. The sample totals some 47,000 distinct CDR3 sequences. The material sequenced was naive CXCR3+ CD8+ T cells from blood. These receptors all come from a human donor in good health. Some clones in this sample may be carry-over from other donors' samples. Both conserved end residues are part of each CDR3.

V gene	J gene	CDR3 protein
TRBV28	TRBJ2-4	CASKREGPDIQYF
TRBV6-5	TRBJ2-3	CASSYATSGLTDTQYF
TRBV15	TRBJ2-1	CATSTTEYNEQFF
TRBV29-1	TRBJ2-7	CSVVVRSSYEQYF
TRBV9	TRBJ2-3	CASSVRLAGDQDTQYF
TRBV7-3	TRBJ2-1	CASSPTVSSYNEQFF
TRBV27	TRBJ1-5	CASGKQGVVLQPQHF
TRBV7-9	TRBJ2-1	CASSHRVDTNEQFF
TRBV15	TRBJ2-3	CATSRDMAGSWSTDTQYF
TRBV5-1	TRBJ2-3	CASSSAGKTDTQYF
TRBV6-6	TRBJ2-7	CASSSRNYEQYF
TRBV29-1	TRBJ1-2	CSVEDFLQGAYGYTF
TRBV7-9	TRBJ1-4	CASSLDPGDARTNEKLFF
TRBV18	TRBJ2-1	CASSPDSGSYNEQFF